Listed below are T cell receptor beta chains from one sample, sequenced in a study of beta chain features in type 1 diabetes. Profiled with immunoSEQ multiplex PCR; TCRdb holds only in-frame clones, not every one. The sample includes 300,000 to 400,000 clones, approximately 10% of them seen just once. Sequencing was carried out using central memory CD4+ T cells from blood. Every receptor here comes from a young man with type 1 diabetes. The CDR3 runs from the conserved cysteine through the conserved F or W. D genes are given only for firm matches. Rows give clone size only sometimes, using once, few, many, or a class for an expanded clone.

cdr3_nt,cdr3_aa,clone_size,j_call,v_call,d_call
TGTGCCAGCACCCTCGGGGGGGCCTACGAGCAGTACTTC,CASTLGGAYEQYF,few,TRBJ2-7,TRBV6-6,TRBD2
TGCAGCGTTGGAACGGGGATGAGGAGCACTGAAGCTTTCTTT,CSVGTGMRSTEAFF,-,TRBJ1-1,TRBV29-1,-
TGCAGCGTTGAAGCCCTGGACAGGGGGGGCACTAACTATGGCTACACCTTC,CSVEALDRGGTNYGYTF,few,TRBJ1-2,TRBV29-1,TRBD1
TGTGCCAGCAGCCTAGCGGGGGGGATGAATGAGCAGTTCTTC,CASSLAGGMNEQFF,-,TRBJ2-1,TRBV11-2,TRBD2
TGTGCCAGCTCATTAGGAATCGATCAGCCCCAGCATTTT,CASSLGIDQPQHF,-,TRBJ1-5,TRBV18,-
TGCGCCAGCGGTTTGACGGAATACAATGAGCAGTTCTTC,CASGLTEYNEQFF,-,TRBJ2-1,TRBV10-2,-
TGCGCCAGCAGCCACAAGACACATAGGGTTAGCAATCAGCCCCAGCATTTT,CASSHKTHRVSNQPQHF,few,TRBJ1-5,TRBV4-3,-
TGTGCCAGCAGGGGACAGGGGATCACTGAAGCTTTCTTT,CASRGQGITEAFF,-,TRBJ1-1,TRBV6-5,TRBD1
TGTGCCAGCAGCTTAGGTGGCAGGGCGGATGGCTACACCTTC,CASSLGGRADGYTF,few,TRBJ1-2,TRBV7-9,-
TGCGCCAGCAGCCTAACTAGCGGGGGTATCCATGAGCAGTTCTTC,CASSLTSGGIHEQFF,-,TRBJ2-1,TRBV4-3,TRBD2
TGTGCCAGCGGCGGGACAGGGGACAATCAGCCCCAGCATTTT,CASGGTGDNQPQHF,-,TRBJ1-5,TRBV2,TRBD1
TGTGCCAGCAGTATAGCGGGGGTTGGAAATACGCAGTATTTT,CASSIAGVGNTQYF,few,TRBJ2-3,TRBV28,TRBD2
TGCGCCAGCAGCCCGAGCGGGGGGTTATACAATGAGCAGTTCTTC,CASSPSGGLYNEQFF,-,TRBJ2-1,TRBV5-1,TRBD2
TGTGCCAGTAGTTTAAGGGTGGGGGAAGCTTTCTTT,CASSLRVGEAFF,few,TRBJ1-1,TRBV19,-
TGTGCCAGCTCACCAGGGACAGGGCAGGAATCACCCCTCCACTTT,CASSPGTGQESPLHF,-,TRBJ1-6,TRBV18,TRBD1
TGTGCCAGCAGCACACCGATAGACAGGGCGCAAGAGACCCAGTACTTC,CASSTPIDRAQETQYF,few,TRBJ2-5,TRBV21-1,-
TGTGCCTGGTGTGGGACAGCTCCTTCCCCCCTCCACTTT,CAWCGTAPSPLHF,few,TRBJ1-6,TRBV30,TRBD1
TGTGCCTGGAGTGTCATAGCGGCCTACGAGCAGTACTTC,CAWSVIAAYEQYF,few,TRBJ2-7,TRBV30,-
TGTGCCAGCAGTTACTCTCCGGAATCGATCGGGACGTACTTC,CASSYSPESIGTYF,-,TRBJ2-5,TRBV6-6,-
TGCAGCGTTGAAGATCCGGAGACCCAGTACTTC,CSVEDPETQYF,few,TRBJ2-5,TRBV29-1,-
TGTGCCAGCAGCCACAGCGGGGGGGACTACGAGCAGTACTTC,CASSHSGGDYEQYF,-,TRBJ2-7,TRBV5-4,TRBD2
TGTGCCAGCAGTTTAGTCCCCCGGGAGCAGTACTTC,CASSLVPREQYF,many,TRBJ2-7,TRBV28,-
TGTGCCTGGAGTCTGGAGGGTCGGGGTCGCCAGCATTTT,CAWSLEGRGRQHF,-,TRBJ1-5,TRBV30,-
TGTGCCAGCACACCTCACCGGGGTGGCCTAAATAATTCACCCCTCCACTTT,CASTPHRGGLNNSPLHF,many,TRBJ1-6,TRBV28,-
TGTGCCAGCGTACCGGCCGGGGGCTATGGCTACACCTTC,CASVPAGGYGYTF,few,TRBJ1-2,TRBV18,-
TGTGCCAGCAGCTCCGGACTAGCGGGGGATAATGAGCAGTTCTTC,CASSSGLAGDNEQFF,-,TRBJ2-1,TRBV28,TRBD2
TGCGCCAGCAGCCCTTGGACAGGGGAGGTCACCGGGGAGCTGTTTTTT,CASSPWTGEVTGELFF,many,TRBJ2-2,TRBV5-1,TRBD1
TGTGCCAGCAGCAAGGACGATTCACCCCTCCACTTT,CASSKDDSPLHF,many,TRBJ1-6,TRBV7-9,-
TGTGCCAGCTCACCTCAAAGGGACTCCTACAATGAGCAGTTCTTC,CASSPQRDSYNEQFF,few,TRBJ2-1,TRBV18,-
TGCGCCAGCAGCCAAGATGGAGGGCGGGTTTTTGGCTACACCTTC,CASSQDGGRVFGYTF,-,TRBJ1-2,TRBV4-3,-
TGTGCCAGCAGTCAGGGGTGGAATAATTCACCCCTCCACTTT,CASSQGWNNSPLHF,few,TRBJ1-6,TRBV7-2,-
TGCGCCAGCAGCCAATTTCCCGGACAGGGAACTTCACCCCTCCACTTT,CASSQFPGQGTSPLHF,-,TRBJ1-6,TRBV4-3,TRBD1
TGTGCCAGCAGCTTGGAGGGGGCACCCCAAGAGACCCAGTACTTC,CASSLEGAPQETQYF,few,TRBJ2-5,TRBV5-5,TRBD1
TGTGCCAGCAGCTTAGCCTGGGGCACCCATACCTACAATGAGCAGTTCTTC,CASSLAWGTHTYNEQFF,few,TRBJ2-1,TRBV7-9,-
TGTGCCAGCAGCCCCCGATCCGACAGGAACAATCAGCCCCAGCATTTT,CASSPRSDRNNQPQHF,few,TRBJ1-5,TRBV7-8,-
TGTGCCAGCAGTTACTCGTCGGGGAACTTACTTCATGGCTACACCTTC,CASSYSSGNLLHGYTF,few,TRBJ1-2,TRBV6-5,-